This entry features one TCR beta chain sequence. This table comes from immunoSEQ multiplex PCR, and its TCRdb copy is limited to in-frame clones, with some not included. The sample lists 55,000 to 65,000 clones; roughly three quarters were seen once. These data originate in a study of radiotherapy plus CTLA-4 blockade in lung cancer. The wider study: Of the patients, about 18% showed objective responses and roughly 31% attained disease control.

Looked up from germline, CDR1 is MNHEY and CDR2 is SVGAGI. Trimming took 5 bases from V and 4 from J; bases not matched to a gene: 0. The CDR3 has 12 amino acids. The sample consisted of peripheral blood, taken from a patient treated with radiotherapy plus ipilimumab. The source is a human donor with non-small cell lung cancer who had a complete response to radiotherapy plus ipilimumab. The chain uses TRBV6-5 and TRBJ1-2; 8 bases line up with TRBD1. The CDR3 coding sequence is TGTGCCAGCAGTACAGGGGGCTATGGCTACACCTTC. This codes for CASSTGGYGYTF.